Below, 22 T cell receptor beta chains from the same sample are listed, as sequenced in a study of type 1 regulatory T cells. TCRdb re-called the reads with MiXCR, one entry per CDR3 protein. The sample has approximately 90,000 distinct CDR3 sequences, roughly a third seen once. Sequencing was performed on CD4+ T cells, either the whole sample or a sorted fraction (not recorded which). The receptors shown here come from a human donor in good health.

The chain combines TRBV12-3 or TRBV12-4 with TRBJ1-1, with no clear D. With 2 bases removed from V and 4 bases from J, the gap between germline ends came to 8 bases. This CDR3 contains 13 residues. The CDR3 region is CASSLKEGTEAFF. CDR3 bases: TGTGCCAGCAGTTTAAAGGAAGGCACTGAAGCTTTCTTT.

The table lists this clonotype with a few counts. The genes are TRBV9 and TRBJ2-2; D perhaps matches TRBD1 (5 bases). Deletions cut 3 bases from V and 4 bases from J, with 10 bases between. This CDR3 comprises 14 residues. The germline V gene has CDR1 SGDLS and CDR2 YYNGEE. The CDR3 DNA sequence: TGTGCCAGCAGCGGCGCCAGGGCCACCGGGGAGCTGTTTTTT. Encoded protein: CASSGARATGELFF.

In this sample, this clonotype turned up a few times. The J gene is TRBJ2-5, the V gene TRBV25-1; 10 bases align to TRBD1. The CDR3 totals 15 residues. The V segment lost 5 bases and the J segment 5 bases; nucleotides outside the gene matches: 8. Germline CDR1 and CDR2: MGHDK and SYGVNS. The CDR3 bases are TGTGCCAGCAGTAAGGCCGGGACAGGGGACGAGACCCAGTACTTC. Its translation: CASSKAGTGDETQYF.

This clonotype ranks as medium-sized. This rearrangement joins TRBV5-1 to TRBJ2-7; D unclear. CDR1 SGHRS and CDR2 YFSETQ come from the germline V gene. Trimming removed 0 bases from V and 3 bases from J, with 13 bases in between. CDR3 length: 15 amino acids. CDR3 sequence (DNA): TGCGCCAGCAGCTTGGAAGACCTCCCGAACTACGAGCAGTACTTC. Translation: CASSLEDLPNYEQYF.

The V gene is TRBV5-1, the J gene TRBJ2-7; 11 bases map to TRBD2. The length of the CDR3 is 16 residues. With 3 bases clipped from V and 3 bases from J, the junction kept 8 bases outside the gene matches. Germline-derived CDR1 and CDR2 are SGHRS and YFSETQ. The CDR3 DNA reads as TGCGCCAGCAGCTCCCTCCTAGCGGGAGGAGACTACGAGCAGTACTTC. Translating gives CASSSLLAGGDYEQYF.

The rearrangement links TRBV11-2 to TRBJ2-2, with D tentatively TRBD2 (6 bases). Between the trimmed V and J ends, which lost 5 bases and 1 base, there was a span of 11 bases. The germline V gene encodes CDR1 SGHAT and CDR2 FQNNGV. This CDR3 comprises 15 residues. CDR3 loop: CASSKMGGNTGELFF. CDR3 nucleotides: TGTGCCAGCAGCAAGATGGGGGGGAACACCGGGGAGCTGTTTTTT. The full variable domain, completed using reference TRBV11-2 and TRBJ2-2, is EAGVAQSPRYKIIEKRQSVAFWCNPISGHATLYWYQQILGQGPKLLIQFQNNGVVDDSQLPKDRFSAERLKGVDSTLKIQPAKLEDSAVYLCASSKMGGNTGELFFGEGSRLTVL.

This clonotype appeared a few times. The CDR3 bases are TGTGCCAGCAGTTTTCTGAGTACGGATCTGGCCGATCAGCCCCAGCATTTT. It encodes CASSFLSTDLADQPQHF. V usage is TRBV28 and J usage is TRBJ1-5; no reliable D call. Germline lookup yields CDR1 MDHEN and CDR2 SYDVKM. This CDR3 has 17 residues. V gave up 3 bases and J gave up 5 bases, with 20 bases separating them.

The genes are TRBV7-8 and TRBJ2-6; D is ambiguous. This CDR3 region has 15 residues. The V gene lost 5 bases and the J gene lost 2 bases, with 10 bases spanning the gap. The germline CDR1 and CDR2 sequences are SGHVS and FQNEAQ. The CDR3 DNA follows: TGTGCCAGCAGCCTGGGGAACGCTGGGGCCAACGTCCTGACTTTC. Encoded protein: CASSLGNAGANVLTF.

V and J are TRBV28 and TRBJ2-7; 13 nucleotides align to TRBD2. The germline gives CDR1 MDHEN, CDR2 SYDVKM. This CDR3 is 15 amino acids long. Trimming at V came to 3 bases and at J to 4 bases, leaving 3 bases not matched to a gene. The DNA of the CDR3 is TGTGCCAGCAGTTTGACTAGCGGGAGGCAATACGAGCAGTACTTC. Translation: CASSLTSGRQYEQYF.

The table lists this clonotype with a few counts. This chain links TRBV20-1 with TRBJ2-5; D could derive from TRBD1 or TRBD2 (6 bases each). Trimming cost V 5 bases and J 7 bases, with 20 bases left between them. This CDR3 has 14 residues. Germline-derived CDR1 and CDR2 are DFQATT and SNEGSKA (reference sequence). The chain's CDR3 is CSADRAGQSGTQYF. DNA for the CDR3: TGCAGTGCTGACCGGGCGGGACAATCCGGGACCCAGTACTTC.

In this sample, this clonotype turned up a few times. CDR3 amino acids: CASSPRVGSSYEQYF. CDR3 DNA sequence: TGTGCCAGCTCACCACGGGTGGGCAGCTCCTACGAGCAGTACTTC. The J gene is TRBJ2-7, the V gene TRBV18; D not certain. Trimming removed 1 base at V and 0 bases at J, with 10 bases between. Per the germline V gene, CDR1 is KGHSH and CDR2 is LQKENI. The CDR3 totals 15 residues.

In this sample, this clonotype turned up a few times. The CDR3 loop reads CASSLRESLIEQFF. In DNA, the CDR3 is TGTGCCAGCAGTTTACGGGAATCTCTGATCGAGCAGTTCTTC. The chain combines TRBV12-3 or TRBV12-4 with TRBJ2-1; maybe TRBD2 (5 bases). The CDR3 is made up of 14 amino acids. V lost 2 bases and J 10 bases, leaving 15 bases between the germline ends.

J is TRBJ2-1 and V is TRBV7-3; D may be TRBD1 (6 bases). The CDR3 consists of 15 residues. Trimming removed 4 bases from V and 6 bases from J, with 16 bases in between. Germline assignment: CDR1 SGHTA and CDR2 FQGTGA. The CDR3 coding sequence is TGTGCCAGCAGCTCCTCCGCGTCCAGGGGCAATGAGCAGTTCTTC. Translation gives CASSSSASRGNEQFF.

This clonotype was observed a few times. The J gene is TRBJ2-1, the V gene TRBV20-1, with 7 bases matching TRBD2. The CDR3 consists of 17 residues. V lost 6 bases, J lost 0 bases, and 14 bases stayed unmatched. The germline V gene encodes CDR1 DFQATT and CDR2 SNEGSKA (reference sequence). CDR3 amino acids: CSAQGLAARSSYNEQFF. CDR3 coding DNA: TGCAGTGCACAAGGTCTAGCGGCCCGAAGCTCCTACAATGAGCAGTTCTTC.

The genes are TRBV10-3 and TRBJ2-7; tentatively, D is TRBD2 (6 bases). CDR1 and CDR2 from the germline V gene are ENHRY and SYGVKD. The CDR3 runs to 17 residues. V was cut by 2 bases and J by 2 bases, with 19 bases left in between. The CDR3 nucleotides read TGTGCCATCAGTGAGCCGAGGTTCGGGACTCAAGCCTACGAGCAGTACTTC. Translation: CAISEPRFGTQAYEQYF.

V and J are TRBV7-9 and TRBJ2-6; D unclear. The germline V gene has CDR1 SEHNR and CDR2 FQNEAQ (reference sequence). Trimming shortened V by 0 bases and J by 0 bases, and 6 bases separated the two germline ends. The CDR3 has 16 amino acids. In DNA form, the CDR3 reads TGTGCCAGCAGCTTAGCTACAAACTCTGGGGCCAACGTCCTGACTTTC. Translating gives CASSLATNSGANVLTF.

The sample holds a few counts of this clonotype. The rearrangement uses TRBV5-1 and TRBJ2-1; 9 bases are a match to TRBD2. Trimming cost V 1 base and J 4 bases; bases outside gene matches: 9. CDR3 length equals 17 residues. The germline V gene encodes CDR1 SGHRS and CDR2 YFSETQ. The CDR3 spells CASSLFTLAGSYNEQFF. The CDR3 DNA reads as TGCGCCAGCAGCTTGTTTACGCTAGCGGGATCTTACAATGAGCAGTTCTTC. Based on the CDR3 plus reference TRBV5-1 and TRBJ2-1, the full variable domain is KAGVTQTPRYLIKTRGQQVTLSCSPISGHRSVSWYQQTPGQGLQFLFEYFSETQRNKGNFPGRFSGRQFSNSRSEMNVSTLELGDSALYLCASSLFTLAGSYNEQFFGPGTRLTVL.

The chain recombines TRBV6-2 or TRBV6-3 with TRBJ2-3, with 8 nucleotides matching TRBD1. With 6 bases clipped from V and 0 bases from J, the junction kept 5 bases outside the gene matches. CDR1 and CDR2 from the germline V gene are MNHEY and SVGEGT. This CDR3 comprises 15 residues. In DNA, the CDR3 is TGTGCCAGCAGATACGACAGGGGCAGCACAGATACGCAGTATTTT. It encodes CASRYDRGSTDTQYF.

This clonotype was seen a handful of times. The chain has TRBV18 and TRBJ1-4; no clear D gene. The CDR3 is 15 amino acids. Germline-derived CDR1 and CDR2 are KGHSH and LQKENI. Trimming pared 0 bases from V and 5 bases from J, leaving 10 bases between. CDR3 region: CASSPPIGGNEKLFF. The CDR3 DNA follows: TGTGCCAGCTCACCACCGATTGGCGGAAATGAAAAACTGTTTTTT.

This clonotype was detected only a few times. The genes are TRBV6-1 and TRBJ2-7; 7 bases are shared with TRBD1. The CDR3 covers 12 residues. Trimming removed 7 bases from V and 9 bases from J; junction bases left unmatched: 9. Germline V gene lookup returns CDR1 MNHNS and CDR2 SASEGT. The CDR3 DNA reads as TGTGCCAGCATGTCAGGGGGTAACGCGCAGTACTTC. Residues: CASMSGGNAQYF.

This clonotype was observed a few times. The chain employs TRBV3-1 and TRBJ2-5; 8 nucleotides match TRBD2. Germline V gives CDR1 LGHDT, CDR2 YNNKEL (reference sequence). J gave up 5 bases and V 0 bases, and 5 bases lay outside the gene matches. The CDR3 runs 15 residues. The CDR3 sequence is CASSQEAGGYETQYF. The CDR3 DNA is TGTGCCAGCAGCCAAGAGGCGGGAGGTTACGAGACCCAGTACTTC.

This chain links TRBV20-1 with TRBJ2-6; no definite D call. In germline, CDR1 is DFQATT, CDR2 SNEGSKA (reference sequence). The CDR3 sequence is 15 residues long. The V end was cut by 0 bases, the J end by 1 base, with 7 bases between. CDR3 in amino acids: CSARDVQSGANVLTF. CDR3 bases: TGCAGTGCTAGAGATGTTCAGTCTGGGGCCAACGTCCTGACTTTC.